This T cell receptor beta chain was identified during a study of beta chain features in type 1 diabetes. At the level of the study: Healthy donors resembled patients in age, gender and cell yields.

Whole-study findings and limits: Among all four CD4+ subsets, Type 1 diabetes patients had TCRB CDR3s that were moderately but significantly shorter. Fewer junction insertions and more nucleotide deletions appeared in type 1 diabetes patients.

Investigators reverse transcribed all isolated RNA, so they sequenced expressed TCRB transcripts. Assay used: immunoSEQ multiplex PCR; TCRdb lists only in-frame clones, some missing. The sample lists 230,000 or so clones, more than 15% occurring once. CDR3 length: 14 residues. Trimming took 0 bases from V and 4 from J, leaving 12 bases between them. The germline gives CDR1 GTSNPN, CDR2 SVGIG (reference sequence). Remarks on this clone: Its cognate antigen is unknown.

The clonotype comes from a man younger than 40 with type 1 diabetes. Sequenced sample: naive CD4+ T cells from blood. The V call is TRBV30, the J call TRBJ1-2, with D unresolved. The CDR3: CAWSVVETLYGYTF. In nucleotides, the CDR3 is TGTGCCTGGAGTGTAGTTGAGACACTCTATGGCTACACCTTC.